Presented here are 2 T cell receptor beta chains from one specimen sequenced in a study of T cells in Graves' hyperthyroidism and ophthalmopathy. Authors of the study amplified TCR beta CDR3 regions from RNA transcripts. The TCR CDR3 was amplified in a first-round RT-PCR using the HTBI primer set. TCRdb reprocessed the multiplex PCR reads via MiXCR and lists one record per CDR3 protein. Of more than 300,000 distinct CDR3 sequences detected, roughly 20% appear once; the ten largest clones hold around two fifths. Sequenced sample: blood. The receptors shown here come from a young man with Graves' ophthalmopathy.

The V and J genes are TRBV6-1 and TRBJ2-2, with D possibly matching TRBD1 (5 bases). V dropped 6 bases and J dropped 3 bases, with 14 bases sitting between them. This CDR3 comprises 15 residues. Germline assignment: CDR1 MNHNS and CDR2 SASEGT. The CDR3 coding sequence is TGTGCCAGCAGGAGTTTGGGCAGGGACACCGGGGAGCTGTTTTTT. Its translation: CASRSLGRDTGELFF.

This chain uses TRBV7-3 with TRBJ1-2, with unresolved D. The ends were cut back, 5 bases at V and 5 bases at J, with 9 bases in the middle. Germline V gene data show CDR1 as SGHTA and CDR2 as FQGTGA. This CDR3 contains 12 residues. The CDR3 here is CASSPAQYGYTF. The CDR3 DNA follows: TGTGCCAGCAGCCCCGCCCAGTATGGCTACACCTTC.